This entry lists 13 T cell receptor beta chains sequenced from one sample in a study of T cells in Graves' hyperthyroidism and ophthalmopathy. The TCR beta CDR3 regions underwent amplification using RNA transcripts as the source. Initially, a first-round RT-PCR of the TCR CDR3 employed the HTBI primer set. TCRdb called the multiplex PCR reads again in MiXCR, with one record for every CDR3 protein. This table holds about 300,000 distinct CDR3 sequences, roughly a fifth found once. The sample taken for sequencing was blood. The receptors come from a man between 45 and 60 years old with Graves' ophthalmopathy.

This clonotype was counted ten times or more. Here the CDR3 reads CASSLGTGRQPQHF. DNA of the CDR3: TGTGCCAGCAGTTTAGGGACAGGGCGTCAGCCCCAGCATTTT. The chain couples TRBV6-1 to TRBJ1-5; 9 positions match TRBD1. Germline assignment: CDR1 MNHNS and CDR2 SASEGT. Trimming removed 5 bases from V and 6 bases from J; junction bases left unmatched: 5. The CDR3 has 14 residues.

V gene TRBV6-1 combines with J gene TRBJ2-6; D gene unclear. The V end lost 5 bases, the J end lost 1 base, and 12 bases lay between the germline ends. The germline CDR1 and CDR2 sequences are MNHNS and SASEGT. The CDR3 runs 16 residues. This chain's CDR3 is CASSSPQISGANVLTF. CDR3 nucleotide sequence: TGTGCCAGCAGTTCCCCTCAGATATCTGGGGCCAACGTCCTGACTTTC.

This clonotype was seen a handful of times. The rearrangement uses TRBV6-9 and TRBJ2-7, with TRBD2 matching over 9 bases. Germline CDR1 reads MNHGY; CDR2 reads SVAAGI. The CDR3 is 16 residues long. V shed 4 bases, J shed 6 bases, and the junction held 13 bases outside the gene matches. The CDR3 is CASSLSASGIVSEQYF. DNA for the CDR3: TGTGCCAGCAGTTTGTCCGCTAGCGGGATCGTAAGCGAGCAGTACTTC.

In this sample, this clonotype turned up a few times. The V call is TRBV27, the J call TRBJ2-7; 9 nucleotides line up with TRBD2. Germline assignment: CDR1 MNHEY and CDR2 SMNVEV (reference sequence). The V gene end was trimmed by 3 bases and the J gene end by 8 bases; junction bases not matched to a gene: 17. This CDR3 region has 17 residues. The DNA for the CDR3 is TGTGCCAGCAGTTTCCGCCTTTCTCTAGCGGGAAAAATCAAGCAGTACTTC. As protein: CASSFRLSLAGKIKQYF.

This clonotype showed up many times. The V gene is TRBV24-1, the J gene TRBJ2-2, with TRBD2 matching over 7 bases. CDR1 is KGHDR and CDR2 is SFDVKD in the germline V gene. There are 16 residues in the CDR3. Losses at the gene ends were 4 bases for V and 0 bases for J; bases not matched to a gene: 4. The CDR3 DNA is TGTGCCACCAGTGAGAGGGGAGGGTCGAACACCGGGGAGCTGTTTTTT. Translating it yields CATSERGGSNTGELFF.

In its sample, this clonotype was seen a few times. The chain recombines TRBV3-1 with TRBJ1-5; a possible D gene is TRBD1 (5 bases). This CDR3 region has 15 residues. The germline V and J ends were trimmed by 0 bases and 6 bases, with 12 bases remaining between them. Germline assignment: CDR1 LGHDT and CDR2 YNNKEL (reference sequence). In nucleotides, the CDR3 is TGTGCCAGCAGCCAAGATGGCCAGGGAAGTCAGCCCCAGCATTTT. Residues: CASSQDGQGSQPQHF.

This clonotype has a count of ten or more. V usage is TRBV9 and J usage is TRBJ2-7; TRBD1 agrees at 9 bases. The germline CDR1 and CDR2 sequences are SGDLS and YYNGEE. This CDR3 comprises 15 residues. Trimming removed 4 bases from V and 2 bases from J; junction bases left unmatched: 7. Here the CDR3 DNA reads TGTGCCAGCAGCCTCACCGGGACAGGGCCCTACGAGCAGTACTTC. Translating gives CASSLTGTGPYEQYF.

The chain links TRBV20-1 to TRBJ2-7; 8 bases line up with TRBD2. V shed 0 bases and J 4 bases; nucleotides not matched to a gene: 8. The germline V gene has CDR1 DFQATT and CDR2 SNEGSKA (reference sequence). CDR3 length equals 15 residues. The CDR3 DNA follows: TGCAGTGCTAGAGATTGGCGGGGGGTGGGTTACGAGCAGTACTTC. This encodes CSARDWRGVGYEQYF.

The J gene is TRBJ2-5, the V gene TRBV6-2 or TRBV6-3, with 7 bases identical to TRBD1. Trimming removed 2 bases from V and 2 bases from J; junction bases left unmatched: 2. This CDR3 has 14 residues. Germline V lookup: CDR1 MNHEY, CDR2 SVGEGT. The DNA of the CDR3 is TGTGCCAGCAGTTACGGGACAGAGCAAGAGACCCAGTACTTC. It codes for CASSYGTEQETQYF.

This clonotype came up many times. CDR3 DNA sequence: TGTGCCAGCAGCCAAGCGAGGGGGCTCAATCAGCCCCAGCATTTT. Protein: CASSQARGLNQPQHF. This chain connects TRBV3-1 to TRBJ1-5; TRBD1 matches 7 bases. Germline CDR1 is LGHDT and CDR2 is YNNKEL (reference sequence). This CDR3 has 15 residues. The V segment lost 1 base and the J segment 3 bases; nucleotides outside the gene matches: 3.

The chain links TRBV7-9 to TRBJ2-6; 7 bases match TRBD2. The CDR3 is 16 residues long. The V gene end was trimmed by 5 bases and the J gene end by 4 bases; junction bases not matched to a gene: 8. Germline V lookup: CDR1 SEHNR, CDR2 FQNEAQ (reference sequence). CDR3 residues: CASSTWGGSGANVLTF. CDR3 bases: TGTGCCAGCAGCACCTGGGGGGGATCCGGGGCCAACGTCCTGACTTTC. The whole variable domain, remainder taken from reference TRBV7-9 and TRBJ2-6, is DTGVSQNPRHKITKRGQNVTFRCDPISEHNRLYWYRQTLGQGPEFLTYFQNEAQLEKSRLLSDRFSAERPKGSFSTLEIQRTEQGDSAMYLCASSTWGGSGANVLTFGAGSRLTVL.

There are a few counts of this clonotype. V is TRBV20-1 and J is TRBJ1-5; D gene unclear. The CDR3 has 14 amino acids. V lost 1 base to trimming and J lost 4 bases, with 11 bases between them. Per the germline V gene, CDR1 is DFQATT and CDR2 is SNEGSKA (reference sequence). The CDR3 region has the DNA TGCAGTGCTAGAGTCCAGAGCTATAATCAGCCCCAGCATTTT. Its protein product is CSARVQSYNQPQHF.

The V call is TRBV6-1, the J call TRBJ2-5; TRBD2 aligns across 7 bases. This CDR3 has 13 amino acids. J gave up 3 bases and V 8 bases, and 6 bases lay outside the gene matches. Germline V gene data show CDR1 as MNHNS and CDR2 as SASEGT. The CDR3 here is CASQTSTKETQYF. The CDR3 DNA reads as TGTGCCAGCCAGACTAGCACGAAAGAGACCCAGTACTTC.